Presented here are 14 T cell receptor beta chains from one specimen sequenced in a study of blood T cell repertoires in COVID-19. Sequencing used immunoSEQ multiplex PCR; TCRdb keeps in-frame clones, though not all of them. Among around 58,000 clones, roughly nine tenths were seen once, and the ten largest hold around 7%. The sequencing sample was made of peripheral blood. These TCRs come from a woman aged 60 to 75 with active or convalescent COVID-19.

This clone appeared a single time. This chain links TRBV7-9 with TRBJ1-1; no definite D call. V lost 5 bases and J lost 1, with 14 bases in between. The CDR3 has 15 residues. CDR1 is SEHNR, CDR2 FQNEAQ, per germline (reference sequence). The CDR3 here is CASSHPSTGNTEAFF. DNA of the CDR3: TGTGCCAGCAGCCACCCTTCGACGGGGAACACTGAAGCTTTCTTT.

This clone was counted only a few times. The V and J genes are TRBV19 and TRBJ1-5; 7 bases map to TRBD1. CDR1 is LNHDA, CDR2 SQIVND, per germline (reference sequence). CDR3 size: 14 residues. V shed 7 bases, J shed 2 bases, and the junction held 5 bases outside the gene matches. CDR3 bases: TGTGCCAGTAACATCGACAGGGGCAATCAGCCCCAGCATTTT. As protein: CASNIDRGNQPQHF. Full variable domain (rest looked up from reference TRBV19 and TRBJ1-5): DGGITQSPKYLFRKEGQNVTLSCEQNLNHDAMYWYRQDPGQGLRLIYYSQIVNDFQKGDIAEGYSVSREKKESFPLTVTSAQKNPTAFYLCASNIDRGNQPQHFGDGTRLSIL.

The chain uses TRBV28 and TRBJ1-1; a weak D match, TRBD1 (5 bases). Trimming took off 7 bases at V and 4 bases at J, with 16 bases between the two ends. The CDR3 is 14 residues long. Germline CDR1 and CDR2: MDHEN and SYDVKM. DNA for the CDR3: TGTGCCAGCACCCCCAGGTGGGGCGGCACTGAAGCTTTCTTT. Its translation: CASTPRWGGTEAFF.

The CDR3 DNA reads TGTGCCAGTAGTATGGGGGGACAGCAAGAGACCCAGTACTTC. Translation gives CASSMGGQQETQYF. This rearrangement joins TRBV19 to TRBJ2-5, with D maybe TRBD1 (7 bases). This CDR3 spans 14 amino acids. In germline, CDR1 is LNHDA, CDR2 SQIVND (reference sequence). V was cut by 3 bases and J by 2 bases, with 10 bases left in between.

This clone was observed once. The genes are TRBV28 and TRBJ1-5, with D possibly matching TRBD1 (5 bases). This CDR3 spans 15 amino acids. Deletions cut 5 bases from V and 2 bases from J, with 13 bases between. Germline V gene sequence: CDR1 MDHEN, CDR2 SYDVKM. The CDR3 region is CASSPQGAGNQPQHF. The CDR3 region has the DNA TGTGCCAGCAGTCCGCAGGGTGCCGGCAATCAGCCCCAGCATTTT.

This chain links TRBV2 with TRBJ2-1, with D tentatively TRBD2 (7 bases). The CDR3 runs to 13 residues. CDR1 is SNHLY and CDR2 is FYNNEI in the germline V gene. Between the trimmed V and J ends, which lost 7 bases and 6 bases, there was a span of 13 bases. CDR3 coding DNA: TGTGCCAGCAACGGGGGGCTAGGCAATGAGCAGTTCTTC. This sequence encodes CASNGGLGNEQFF.

CDR3 coding DNA: TGTGCCAGCAGCGTAGATAGCGGGAGATACAATGAGCAGTTCTTC. This codes for CASSVDSGRYNEQFF. The gene calls are TRBV9 and TRBJ2-1; the match to TRBD2 covers 9 bases. Germline V gives CDR1 SGDLS, CDR2 YYNGEE. The J segment lost 4 bases and the V segment lost 0 bases, leaving 2 bases of the junction unmatched. The CDR3 is made up of 15 amino acids. Supplemented by reference TRBV9 and TRBJ2-1, the full variable domain reads DSGVTQTPKHLITATGQRVTLRCSPRSGDLSVYWYQQSLDQGLQFLIQYYNGEERAKGNILERFSAQQFPDLHSELNLSSLELGDSALYFCASSVDSGRYNEQFFGPGTRLTVL.

This chain connects TRBV5-1 to TRBJ2-5, with TRBD1 as a possible D gene (5 bases). CDR3 length equals 15 residues. V was shortened by 4 bases and J by 5 bases, with 18 bases between the two germline ends. Germline V gene lookup returns CDR1 SGHRS and CDR2 YFSETQ. The CDR3 nucleotides are TGCGCCAGCAGCGCCACATCAGGGTTAAGGGAGACCCAGTACTTC. Amino acids: CASSATSGLRETQYF.

The chain recombines TRBV19 with TRBJ2-7; TRBD1 aligns across 7 bases. Germline CDR1 LNHDA, CDR2 SQIVND (reference sequence). The CDR3 runs to 13 residues. V dropped 5 bases and J dropped 2; count of bases not matched to a gene: 3. For the CDR3, the DNA is TGTGCCAGTAGTCCAGGGGGACCCTACGAGCAGTACTTC. Translated: CASSPGGPYEQYF. The complete variable domain, with remaining parts taken from reference TRBV19 and TRBJ2-7, reads DGGITQSPKYLFRKEGQNVTLSCEQNLNHDAMYWYRQDPGQGLRLIYYSQIVNDFQKGDIAEGYSVSREKKESFPLTVTSAQKNPTAFYLCASSPGGPYEQYFGPGTRLTVT.

The J gene is TRBJ2-7, the V gene TRBV5-5, with TRBD2 as a possible D gene (5 bases). Trimming removed 0 bases from V and 7 bases from J, with 11 bases in between. The CDR3 is 13 residues long. Germline V lookup: CDR1 SGHKS, CDR2 YYEKEE (reference sequence). This CDR3 reads CASSLGTRGEQYF. CDR3 in DNA: TGTGCCAGCAGCTTGGGTACGAGAGGGGAGCAGTACTTC.

The gene calls are TRBV3-1 (or the pseudogene TRBV3-2) and TRBJ1-4; 8 bases agree with TRBD1. CDR1 and CDR2 (germline): LGHDT, YNNKEL (reference sequence). Losses at the gene ends were 1 base for V and 6 bases for J; bases not matched to a gene: 7. The CDR3 extends over 16 amino acids. CDR3 DNA sequence: TGTGCCAGCAGCCAAGGGACAGGGTCGGGGGATGAAAAACTGTTTTTT. Encoded protein: CASSQGTGSGDEKLFF.

The chain combines TRBV4-2 with TRBJ2-1; the D gene is possibly TRBD2 (5 bases). Between the trimmed V and J ends, which lost 0 bases and 5 bases, there was a span of 11 bases. CDR3 size: 15 residues. The germline CDR1 and CDR2 sequences are LGHNA and YNFKEQ. The CDR3 sequence: CASSQERAVNNEQFF. CDR3 coding DNA: TGTGCCAGCAGCCAAGAAAGAGCGGTCAACAATGAGCAGTTCTTC.

V is TRBV3-1 (or the pseudogene TRBV3-2) and J is TRBJ2-7; possible D gene TRBD2, 5 bases. This CDR3 comprises 13 residues. The germline V gene encodes CDR1 LGHDT and CDR2 YNNKEL (reference sequence). V lost 5 bases and J 2 bases, leaving 10 bases between the germline ends. The CDR3 loop reads CASSSAAAYEQYF. CDR3 DNA sequence: TGTGCCAGCAGCTCAGCGGCGGCCTACGAGCAGTACTTC.

This chain links TRBV15 with TRBJ2-1, with TRBD2 as a possible D gene (6 bases). CDR1 is LNHNV and CDR2 is YYDKDF in the germline V gene (reference sequence). The CDR3 is made up of 19 amino acids. Trimming removed 5 bases at V and 2 bases at J, with 25 bases between. As DNA, the CDR3 is TGTGCCACCAGCTCCCAAACCGGACTACTCACCAAGGCCTACAATGAGCAGTTCTTC. Translating it yields CATSSQTGLLTKAYNEQFF.